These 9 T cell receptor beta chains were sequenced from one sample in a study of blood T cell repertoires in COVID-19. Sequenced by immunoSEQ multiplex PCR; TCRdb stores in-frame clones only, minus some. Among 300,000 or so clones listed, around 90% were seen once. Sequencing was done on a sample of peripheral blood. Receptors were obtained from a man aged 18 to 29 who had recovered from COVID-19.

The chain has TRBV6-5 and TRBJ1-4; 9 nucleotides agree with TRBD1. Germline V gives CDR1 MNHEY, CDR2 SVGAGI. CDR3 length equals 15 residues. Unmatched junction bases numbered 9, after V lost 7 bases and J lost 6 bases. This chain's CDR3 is CASKRPGQGHEKLFF. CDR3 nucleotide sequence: TGTGCCAGCAAGAGACCGGGACAGGGACATGAAAAACTGTTTTTT.

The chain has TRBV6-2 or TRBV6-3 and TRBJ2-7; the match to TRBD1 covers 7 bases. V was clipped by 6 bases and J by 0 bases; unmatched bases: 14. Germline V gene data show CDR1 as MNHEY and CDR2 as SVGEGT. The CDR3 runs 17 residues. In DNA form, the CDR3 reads TGTGCCAGCAGCCCTCCCAAGGGGGCGCTTAGCTCCTACGAGCAGTACTTC. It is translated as CASSPPKGALSSYEQYF.

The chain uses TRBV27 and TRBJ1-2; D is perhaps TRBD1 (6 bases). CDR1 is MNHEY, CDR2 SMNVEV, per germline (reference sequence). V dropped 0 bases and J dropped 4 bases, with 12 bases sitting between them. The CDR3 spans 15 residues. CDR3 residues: CASSLSSGEPYGYTF. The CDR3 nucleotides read TGTGCCAGCAGTTTATCCTCAGGGGAGCCCTATGGCTACACCTTC.

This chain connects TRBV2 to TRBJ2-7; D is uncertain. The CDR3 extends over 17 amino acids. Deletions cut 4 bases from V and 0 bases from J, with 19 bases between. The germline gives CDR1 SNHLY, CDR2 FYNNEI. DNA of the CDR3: TGTGCCAGCAGTGGAGTACCCCGGCCAGGCGTCTCCTACGAGCAGTACTTC. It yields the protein CASSGVPRPGVSYEQYF.

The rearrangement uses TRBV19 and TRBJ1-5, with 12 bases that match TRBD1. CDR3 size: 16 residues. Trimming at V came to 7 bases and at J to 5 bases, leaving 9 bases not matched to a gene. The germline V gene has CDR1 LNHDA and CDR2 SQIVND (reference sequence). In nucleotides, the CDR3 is TGTGCCAGTACCCACGCCGGGACAGGGGGCCATCAGCCCCAGCATTTT. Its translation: CASTHAGTGGHQPQHF.

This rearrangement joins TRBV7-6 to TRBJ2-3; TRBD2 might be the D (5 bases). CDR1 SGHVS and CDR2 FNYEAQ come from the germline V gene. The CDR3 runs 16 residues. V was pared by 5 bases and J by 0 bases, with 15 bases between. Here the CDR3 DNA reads TGTGCCAGCAGCCTCCTGGGAGCGTCTAGCACAGATACGCAGTATTTT. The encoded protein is CASSLLGASSTDTQYF.

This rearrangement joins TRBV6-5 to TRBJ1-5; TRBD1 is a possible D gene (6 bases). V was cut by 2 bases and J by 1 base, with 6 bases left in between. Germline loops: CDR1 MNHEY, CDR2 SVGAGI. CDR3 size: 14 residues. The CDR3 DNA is TGTGCCAGCAGTTACGACAGGAGCAATCAGCCCCAGCATTTT. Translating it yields CASSYDRSNQPQHF.

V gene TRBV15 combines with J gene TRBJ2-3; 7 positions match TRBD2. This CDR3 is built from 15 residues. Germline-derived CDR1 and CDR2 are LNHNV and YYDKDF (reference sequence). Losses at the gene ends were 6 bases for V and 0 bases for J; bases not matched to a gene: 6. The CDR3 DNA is TGTGCCACCAGTGTAACTAGCGAGAGCACAGATACGCAGTATTTT. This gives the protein CATSVTSESTDTQYF.

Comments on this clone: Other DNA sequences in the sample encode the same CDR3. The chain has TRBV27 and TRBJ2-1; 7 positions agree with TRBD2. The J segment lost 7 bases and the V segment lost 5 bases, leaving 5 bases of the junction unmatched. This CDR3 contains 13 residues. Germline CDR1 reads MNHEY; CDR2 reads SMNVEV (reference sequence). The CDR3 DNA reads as TGTGCCAGCAGTCCGGGGAGGGGTAATGAGCAGTTCTTC. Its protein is CASSPGRGNEQFF.